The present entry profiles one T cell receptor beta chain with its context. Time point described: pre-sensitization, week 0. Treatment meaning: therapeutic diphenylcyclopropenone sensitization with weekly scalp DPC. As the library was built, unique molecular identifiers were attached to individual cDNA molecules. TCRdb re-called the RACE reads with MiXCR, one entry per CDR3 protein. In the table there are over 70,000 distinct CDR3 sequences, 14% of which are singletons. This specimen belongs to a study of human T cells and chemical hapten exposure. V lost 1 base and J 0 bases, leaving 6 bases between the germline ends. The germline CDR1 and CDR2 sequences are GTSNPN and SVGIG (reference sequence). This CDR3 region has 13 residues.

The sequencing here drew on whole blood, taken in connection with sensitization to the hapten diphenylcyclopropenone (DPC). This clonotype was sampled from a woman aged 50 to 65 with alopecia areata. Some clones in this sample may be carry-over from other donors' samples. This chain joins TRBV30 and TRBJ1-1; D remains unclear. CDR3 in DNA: TGTGCCTGGAGTGGACACATGAACACTGAAGCTTTCTTT. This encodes CAWSGHMNTEAFF.